The 23 T cell receptor beta chains presented below share a single source sample, sequenced in a study of T cells in tumors after PD-1 blockade. Libraries were prepared by immunoSEQ multiplex PCR; TCRdb keeps only in-frame clonotypes and omits some of them. The table has tens of thousands of clones, approximately 75% seen once. The sample was PBMCs, taken before anti-PD-1 treatment. Every receptor here comes from a human donor with basal cell carcinoma.

J is TRBJ1-1 and V is TRBV5-5; unclear D gene. Trimming took 4 bases from V and 7 from J, leaving 11 bases between them. This CDR3 is 12 amino acids long. Germline V lookup: CDR1 SGHKS, CDR2 YYEKEE (reference sequence). This CDR3 is CASSLRGLEAFF. CDR3 nucleotide sequence: TGTGCCAGCAGCCTACGAGGGCTTGAAGCTTTCTTT.

The table lists this clone with a few counts. The chain has TRBV5-1 and TRBJ1-6, with D possibly TRBD1 on 6 matching bases. CDR1 is SGHRS and CDR2 is YFSETQ in the germline V gene. The V and J ends lost 4 bases and 6 bases respectively, with 17 bases between them. The CDR3 runs to 16 residues. In DNA form, the CDR3 reads TGCGCCAGCAGCAATGTTCGGGGGCAATTTAATTCACCCCTCCACTTT. Encoded protein: CASSNVRGQFNSPLHF.

The genes are TRBV4-2 and TRBJ1-2; D ambiguous. V lost 4 bases, J lost 3 bases, and 12 bases lay in between. Germline V CDR1 and CDR2: LGHNA, YNFKEQ. The CDR3 contains 14 residues. CDR3 nucleotides: TGTGCCAGCAGCCGTATAGTGTCAGACTATGGCTACACCTTC. Its translation is CASSRIVSDYGYTF.

This chain connects TRBV5-1 to TRBJ1-1; D gene unclear. There are 14 residues in the CDR3. Trimming took 0 bases from V and 2 from J, leaving 8 bases between them. Germline V gene lookup returns CDR1 SGHRS and CDR2 YFSETQ. CDR3 nucleotides: TGCGCCAGCAGCTTGGAGTGGGGAAACACTGAAGCTTTCTTT. Translation gives CASSLEWGNTEAFF.

This clone was picked up a small number of times. This chain joins TRBV6-5 and TRBJ2-7, with 7 nucleotides matching TRBD1. V was pared by 6 bases and J by 4 bases, with 6 bases of the junction left unmatched. Germline V gives CDR1 MNHEY, CDR2 SVGAGI. This CDR3 is built from 13 residues. The CDR3 DNA reads TGTGCCAGCAGCCGCGACAGGGCTTACGAGCAGTACTTC. This sequence encodes CASSRDRAYEQYF.

This chain connects TRBV3-1 (or the pseudogene TRBV3-2) to TRBJ2-7; 9 nucleotides match TRBD1. Germline V CDR1 and CDR2: LGHDT, YNNKEL (reference sequence). The V and J ends lost 6 bases and 4 bases, in that order; junction bases with no gene match: 4. The CDR3 length is 13 residues. CDR3 amino acids: CASSRDRVYEQYF. DNA of the CDR3: TGTGCCAGCAGTCGGGACAGGGTGTACGAGCAGTACTTC.

V usage is TRBV2 and J usage is TRBJ2-3, with a weak D call TRBD1 (5 bases). The CDR3 spans 14 residues. V was pared by 8 bases and J by 3 bases, with 15 bases between. Germline CDR1 and CDR2: SNHLY and FYNNEI. DNA of the CDR3: TGTGCCAGCGCTGGGAAAAGGGGAACAGATACGCAGTATTTT. Translated: CASAGKRGTDTQYF.

This rearrangement joins TRBV19 to TRBJ1-4, with D possibly being TRBD1 (5 bases). Germline loops: CDR1 LNHDA, CDR2 SQIVND (reference sequence). V lost 7 bases, J lost 8 bases, and 14 bases lay in between. This CDR3 region has 13 residues. CDR3 sequence: CASTLQGVEKLFF. CDR3 nucleotides: TGTGCCAGTACCCTTCAGGGAGTGGAAAAACTGTTTTTT.

The CDR3 DNA reads as TGCGCCAGCAGCCACGCGGGGGGCACTGAAGCTTTCTTT. The encoded protein is CASSHAGGTEAFF. The chain links TRBV4-1 to TRBJ1-1; TRBD1 is a possible D gene (5 bases). Trimming left V 3 bases short and J 4 bases short, with 9 bases between. Germline loops: CDR1 MGHRA, CDR2 YSYEKL. This CDR3 comprises 13 residues.

V and J are TRBV5-5 and TRBJ2-7; either TRBD1 or TRBD2 may fit D (5 bases each). Germline lookup yields CDR1 SGHKS and CDR2 YYEKEE (reference sequence). The CDR3 totals 14 residues. Between the trimmed V and J ends, which lost 0 bases and 3 bases, there was a span of 10 bases. The CDR3 loop reads CASSLGLGVYEQYF. The CDR3, as DNA: TGTGCCAGCAGCTTGGGACTGGGGGTCTACGAGCAGTACTTC.

The chain links TRBV7-9 to TRBJ1-6; D is perhaps TRBD1 (5 bases). CDR3 length: 17 residues. Per germline, CDR1 SEHNR and CDR2 FQNEAQ (reference sequence). V gave up 1 base and J gave up 2 bases, with 12 bases separating them. The CDR3 coding sequence is TGTGCCAGCAGCTTAGGGGCGGGGGACCCCTATAATTCACCCCTCCACTTT. It codes for CASSLGAGDPYNSPLHF.

The CDR3 DNA follows: TGTGCCAGCAGTGGACAGGCCCTAACTAATGAAAAACTGTTTTTT. Residues: CASSGQALTNEKLFF. The chain joins TRBV2 to TRBJ1-4; D possibly corresponds to TRBD1 (6 bases). The germline gives CDR1 SNHLY, CDR2 FYNNEI. V was trimmed by 4 bases and J by 1 base, leaving 10 bases between them. There are 15 residues in the CDR3. Looking up the rest from reference TRBV2 and TRBJ1-4 gives the full variable domain: EPEVTQTPSHQVTQMGQEVILRCVPISNHLYFYWYRQILGQKVEFLVSFYNNEISEKSEIFDDQFSVERPDGSNFTLKIRSTKLEDSAMYFCASSGQALTNEKLFFGSGTQLSVL.

The genes are TRBV10-3 and TRBJ2-1; 10 bases align to TRBD1. The CDR3 contains 17 residues. Germline V gives CDR1 ENHRY, CDR2 SYGVKD. V dropped 6 bases and J dropped 2; count of bases not matched to a gene: 10. This CDR3 is CAISHPRDRGTYNEQFF. CDR3 DNA sequence: TGTGCCATCAGCCACCCACGGGACAGGGGCACCTACAATGAGCAGTTCTTC.

This rearrangement joins TRBV6-6 to TRBJ2-2, with a tentative D call TRBD2 (5 bases). CDR1 and CDR2 (germline): MNHNY, SVGAGI (reference sequence). V was pared by 7 bases and J by 7 bases, with 19 bases between. The CDR3 is 15 amino acids. The CDR3 sequence is CASTPATSRGGELFF. The CDR3 nucleotides read TGTGCCAGCACTCCAGCCACCAGTCGGGGCGGGGAGCTGTTTTTT.

The chain employs TRBV5-6 and TRBJ2-5; D gene unclear. The CDR3 totals 13 residues. Germline values: CDR1 SGHDT, CDR2 YYEEEE. Between the trimmed V and J ends, which lost 1 base and 5 bases, there was a span of 9 bases. The CDR3: CASSLSVQETQYF. In nucleotides, the CDR3 is TGTGCCAGCAGCTTGTCTGTGCAGGAGACCCAGTACTTC.

The chain's CDR3 is CASTVPGTGGRNEQFF. Written as DNA, the CDR3 is TGTGCCAGCACCGTTCCCGGGACAGGGGGCAGGAATGAGCAGTTCTTC. V usage is TRBV27 and J usage is TRBJ2-1; 12 bases line up with TRBD1. This CDR3 contains 16 residues. Trimming removed 7 bases from V and 7 bases from J; junction bases left unmatched: 11. Germline-derived CDR1 and CDR2 are MNHEY and SMNVEV (reference sequence).

This clone has only a few counts. This chain connects TRBV4-1 to TRBJ2-1; 8 bases match TRBD1. V lost 4 bases and J lost 8; bases outside the gene matches: 4. The V gene's germline CDR1 is MGHRA and CDR2 YSYEKL. The CDR3 is made up of 13 amino acids. The CDR3 DNA follows: TGCGCCAGCAGCCCACAGGGGGTGTATGAGCAGTTCTTC. It translates to CASSPQGVYEQFF.

The chain combines TRBV27 with TRBJ1-1; no firm D call. The V end lost 5 bases, the J end lost 6 bases, and 16 bases lay between the germline ends. The CDR3 covers 14 residues. The germline CDR1 and CDR2 sequences are MNHEY and SMNVEV (reference sequence). The CDR3 sequence is CASSPPGFWSEAFF. The CDR3, as DNA: TGTGCCAGCAGTCCACCGGGGTTTTGGTCTGAAGCTTTCTTT.

The V gene is TRBV5-1, the J gene TRBJ1-6, with TRBD1 matching over 9 bases. V trimming: 3 bases; J trimming: 6 bases; junction bases outside the gene matches: 7. This CDR3 comprises 16 residues. Germline V gives CDR1 SGHRS, CDR2 YFSETQ. CDR3 DNA: TGCGCCAGCAGCTACACAGGGGGCGCGCCTAATTCACCCCTCCACTTT. Translated, it gives CASSYTGGAPNSPLHF.

The chain carries TRBV7-2 and TRBJ2-3; 10 positions agree with TRBD1. Trimming took 5 bases from V and 9 from J; bases not matched to a gene: 14. CDR1 and CDR2 (germline): SGHTA, FQGNSA. This CDR3 is built from 16 residues. The CDR3 sequence is CASSPTDRGTRRTQYF. In nucleotides, the CDR3 is TGTGCCAGCAGCCCTACGGACAGGGGGACCCGCCGAACGCAGTATTTT.

The chain joins TRBV6-1 to TRBJ2-7; weak D call: TRBD1 (6 bases). The germline V gene encodes CDR1 MNHNS and CDR2 SASEGT. The germline V and J ends were trimmed by 2 bases and 2 bases, with 16 bases remaining between them. The CDR3 contains 16 residues. The CDR3 protein is CASSEMGHLSPYEQYF. DNA of the CDR3: TGTGCCAGCAGTGAAATGGGACACCTATCACCCTACGAGCAGTACTTC.

This chain links TRBV29-1 with TRBJ2-7; the D gene is possibly TRBD2 (5 bases). This CDR3 has 13 residues. The germline V gene has CDR1 SQVTM and CDR2 ANQGSEA. Trimming took off 1 base at V and 0 bases at J, with 7 bases between the two ends. CDR3 DNA sequence: TGCAGCGTTGAAGGGGGAGTCTCCTACGAGCAGTACTTC. This encodes CSVEGGVSYEQYF.

This chain links TRBV6-2 or TRBV6-3 with TRBJ2-7, with a tentative D call TRBD1 (6 bases). The CDR3 totals 14 residues. Germline CDR1 reads MNHEY; CDR2 reads SVGEGT. Trimming pared 2 bases from V and 3 bases from J, leaving 11 bases between. In DNA form, the CDR3 reads TGTGCCAGCAGTTACGCCGGGACAAGCTACGAGCAGTACTTC. This translates into CASSYAGTSYEQYF.